Reported below is one T cell receptor (beta chain). The sample carries other DNA sequences with the same CDR3. The data originate from a study of blood T cell repertoires in COVID-19. Clones were read by immunoSEQ multiplex PCR, and TCRdb kept only the in-frame ones, dropping some. The sample has some 390,000 clones; approximately 90% are singletons. J lost 1 base, V lost 5 bases, and 5 bases had no gene match. From germline, CDR1 is LNHDA and CDR2 SQIVND (reference sequence). This CDR3 is 14 amino acids long. This sequence originates from a woman aged 35 to 49 with COVID-19, enrolled during active disease. What was sequenced was peripheral blood. V is TRBV19 and J is TRBJ2-7, with TRBD1 identical over 7 bases. The DNA of the CDR3 is TGTGCCAGTAGTCCCCGACAGGGTTCCTACGAGCAGTACTTC. This gives the protein CASSPRQGSYEQYF.